The subject of this entry is one T cell receptor (beta chain). This sample stems from a study of control samples from healthy donors and cancer patients. Measured with immunoSEQ multiplex PCR; TCRdb has only the in-frame clones, and not every one. This sample has over 80,000 clones, with approximately 82% found just once. Trimming left V 8 bases short and J 0 bases short, with 8 bases between. The CDR3 length is 13 residues. V and J are TRBV12-3 or TRBV12-4 and TRBJ1-5; D uncertain. The receptor was isolated from a man in his sixties in good health. Sequences were obtained from blood. The CDR3 sequence: CASRGYSNQPQHF. CDR3 sequence (DNA): TGTGCCAGCCGAGGGTATAGCAATCAGCCCCAGCATTTT.